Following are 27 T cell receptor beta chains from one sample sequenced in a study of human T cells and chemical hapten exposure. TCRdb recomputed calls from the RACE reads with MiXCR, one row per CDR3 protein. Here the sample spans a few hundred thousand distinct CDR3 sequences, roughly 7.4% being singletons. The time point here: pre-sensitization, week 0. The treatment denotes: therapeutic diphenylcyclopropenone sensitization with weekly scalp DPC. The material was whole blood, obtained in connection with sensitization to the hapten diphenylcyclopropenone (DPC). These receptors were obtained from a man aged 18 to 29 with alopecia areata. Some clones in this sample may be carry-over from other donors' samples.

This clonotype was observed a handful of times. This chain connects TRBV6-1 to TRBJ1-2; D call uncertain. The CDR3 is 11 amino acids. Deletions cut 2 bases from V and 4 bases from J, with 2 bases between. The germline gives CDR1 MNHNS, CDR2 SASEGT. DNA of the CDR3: TGTGCCAGCAGTGAACTCTATGGCTACACCTTC. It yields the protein CASSELYGYTF.

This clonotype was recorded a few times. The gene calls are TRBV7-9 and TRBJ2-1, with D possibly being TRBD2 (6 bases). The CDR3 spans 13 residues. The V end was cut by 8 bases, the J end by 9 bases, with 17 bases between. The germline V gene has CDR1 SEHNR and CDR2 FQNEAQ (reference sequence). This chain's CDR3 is CASVGGMLREQFF. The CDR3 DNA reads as TGTGCCAGCGTAGGAGGGATGCTACGTGAGCAGTTCTTC.

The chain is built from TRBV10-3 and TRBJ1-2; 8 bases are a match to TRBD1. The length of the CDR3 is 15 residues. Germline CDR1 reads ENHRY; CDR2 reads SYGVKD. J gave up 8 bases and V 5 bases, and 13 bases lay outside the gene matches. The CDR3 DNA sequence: TGTGCCATCAGTCCCCAGGGGGCAGGCGTCGAGGGCTACACCTTC. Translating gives CAISPQGAGVEGYTF.

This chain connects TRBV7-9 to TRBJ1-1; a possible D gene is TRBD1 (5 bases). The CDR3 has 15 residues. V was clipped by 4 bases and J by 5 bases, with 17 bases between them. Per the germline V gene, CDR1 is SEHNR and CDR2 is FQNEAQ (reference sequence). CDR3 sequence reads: CASSSPRGLGTEAFF. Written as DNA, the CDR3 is TGTGCCAGCAGCTCCCCACGGGGCTTAGGGACTGAAGCTTTCTTT.

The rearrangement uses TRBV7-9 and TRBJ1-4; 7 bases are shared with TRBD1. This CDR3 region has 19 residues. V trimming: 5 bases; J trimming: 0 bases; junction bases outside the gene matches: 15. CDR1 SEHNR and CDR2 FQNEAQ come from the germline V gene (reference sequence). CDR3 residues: CASSQYEDRDSATNEKLFF. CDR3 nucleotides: TGTGCCAGCAGCCAATACGAAGACCGGGACAGTGCAACTAATGAAAAACTGTTTTTT.

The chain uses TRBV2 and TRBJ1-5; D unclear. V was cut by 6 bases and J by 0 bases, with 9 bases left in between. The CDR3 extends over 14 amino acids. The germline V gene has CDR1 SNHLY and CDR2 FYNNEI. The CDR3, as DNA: TGTGCCAGCAGGGGCTCTTATAGCAATCAGCCCCAGCATTTT. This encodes CASRGSYSNQPQHF.

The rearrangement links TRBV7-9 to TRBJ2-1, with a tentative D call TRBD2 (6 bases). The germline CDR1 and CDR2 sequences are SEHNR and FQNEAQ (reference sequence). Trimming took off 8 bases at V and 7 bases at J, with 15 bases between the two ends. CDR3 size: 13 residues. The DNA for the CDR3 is TGTGCCAGCGGGGGGATAAGGGTAAATGAGCAGTTCTTC. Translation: CASGGIRVNEQFF.

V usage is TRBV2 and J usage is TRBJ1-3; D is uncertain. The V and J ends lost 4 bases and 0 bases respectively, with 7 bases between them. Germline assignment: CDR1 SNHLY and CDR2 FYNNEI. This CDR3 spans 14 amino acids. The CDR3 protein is CASSGWGSGNTIYF. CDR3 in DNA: TGTGCCAGCAGTGGCTGGGGCTCTGGAAACACCATATATTTT.

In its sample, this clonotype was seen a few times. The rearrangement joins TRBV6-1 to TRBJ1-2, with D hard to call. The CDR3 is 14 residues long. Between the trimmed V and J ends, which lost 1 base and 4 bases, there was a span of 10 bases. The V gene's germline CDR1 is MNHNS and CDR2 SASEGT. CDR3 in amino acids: CASSEELDAYGYTF. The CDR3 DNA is TGTGCCAGCAGTGAAGAATTGGATGCCTATGGCTACACCTTC.

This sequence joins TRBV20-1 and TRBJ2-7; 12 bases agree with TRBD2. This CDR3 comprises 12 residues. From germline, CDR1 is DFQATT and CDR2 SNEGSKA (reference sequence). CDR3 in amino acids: CSALAGGREQYF. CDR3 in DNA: TGCAGCGCGCTAGCGGGGGGGCGTGAGCAGTACTTC.

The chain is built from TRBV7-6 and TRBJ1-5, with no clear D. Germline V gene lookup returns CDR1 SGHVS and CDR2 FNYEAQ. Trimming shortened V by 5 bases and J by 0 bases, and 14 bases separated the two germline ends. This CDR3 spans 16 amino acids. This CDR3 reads CASSATPVDSNQPQHF. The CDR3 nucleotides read TGTGCCAGCAGCGCCACCCCAGTGGATAGCAATCAGCCCCAGCATTTT.

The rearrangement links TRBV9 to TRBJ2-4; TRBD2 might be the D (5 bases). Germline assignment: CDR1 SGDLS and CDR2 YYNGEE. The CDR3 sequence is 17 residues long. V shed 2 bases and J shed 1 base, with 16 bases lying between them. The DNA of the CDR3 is TGTGCCAGCAGCGTGTCATCGGGGAGAGGGGCCAAAAACATTCAGTACTTC. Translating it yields CASSVSSGRGAKNIQYF.

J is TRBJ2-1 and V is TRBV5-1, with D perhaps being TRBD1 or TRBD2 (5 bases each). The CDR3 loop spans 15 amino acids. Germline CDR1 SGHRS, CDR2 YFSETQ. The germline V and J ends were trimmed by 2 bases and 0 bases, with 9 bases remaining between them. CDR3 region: CASSFSGPSYNEQFF. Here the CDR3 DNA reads TGCGCCAGCAGCTTCTCGGGGCCCTCCTACAATGAGCAGTTCTTC.

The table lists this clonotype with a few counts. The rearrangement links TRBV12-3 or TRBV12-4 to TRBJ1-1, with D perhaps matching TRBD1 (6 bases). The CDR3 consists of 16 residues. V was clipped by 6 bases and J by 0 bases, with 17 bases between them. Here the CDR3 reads CASRPRRTDMNTEAFF. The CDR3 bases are TGTGCCAGCAGACCACGACGGACAGACATGAACACTGAAGCTTTCTTT.

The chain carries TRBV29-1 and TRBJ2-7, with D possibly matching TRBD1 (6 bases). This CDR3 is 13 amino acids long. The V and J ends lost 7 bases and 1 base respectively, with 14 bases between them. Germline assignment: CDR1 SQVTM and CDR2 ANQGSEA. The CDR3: CSATGYPSYEQYF. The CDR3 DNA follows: TGCAGCGCTACAGGGTACCCTTCCTACGAGCAGTACTTC.

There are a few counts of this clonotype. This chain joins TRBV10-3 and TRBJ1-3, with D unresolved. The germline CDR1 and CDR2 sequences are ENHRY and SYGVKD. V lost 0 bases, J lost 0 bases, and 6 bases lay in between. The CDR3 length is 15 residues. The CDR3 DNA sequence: TGTGCCATCAGTGAGTCGGGCGACTCTGGAAACACCATATATTTT. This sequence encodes CAISESGDSGNTIYF.

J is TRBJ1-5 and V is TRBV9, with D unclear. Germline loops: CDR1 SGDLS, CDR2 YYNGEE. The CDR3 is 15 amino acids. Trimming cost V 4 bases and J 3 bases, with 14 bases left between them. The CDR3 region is CASSSGDGNNQPQHF. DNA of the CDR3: TGTGCCAGCAGCTCCGGCGACGGAAACAATCAGCCCCAGCATTTT.

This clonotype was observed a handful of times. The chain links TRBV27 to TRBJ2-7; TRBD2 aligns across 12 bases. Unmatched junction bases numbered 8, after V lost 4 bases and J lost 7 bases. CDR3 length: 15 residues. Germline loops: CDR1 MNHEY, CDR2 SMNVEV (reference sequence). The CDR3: CASSSLAGGLREQYF. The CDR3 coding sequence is TGTGCCAGCAGTTCTCTAGCGGGGGGGCTTCGGGAGCAGTACTTC.

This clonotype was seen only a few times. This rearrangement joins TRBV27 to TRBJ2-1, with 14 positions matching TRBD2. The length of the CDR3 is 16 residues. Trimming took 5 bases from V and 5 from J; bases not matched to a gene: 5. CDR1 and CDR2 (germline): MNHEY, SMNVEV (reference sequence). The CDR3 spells CASSPGTSGGNNEQFF. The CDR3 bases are TGTGCCAGCAGTCCGGGGACTAGCGGGGGAAACAATGAGCAGTTCTTC.

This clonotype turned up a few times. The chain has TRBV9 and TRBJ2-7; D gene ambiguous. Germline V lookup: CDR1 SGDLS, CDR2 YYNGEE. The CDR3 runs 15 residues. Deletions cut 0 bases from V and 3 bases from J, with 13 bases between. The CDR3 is CASSVAASDYYEQYF. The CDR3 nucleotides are TGTGCCAGCAGCGTAGCAGCCAGCGATTACTACGAGCAGTACTTC.

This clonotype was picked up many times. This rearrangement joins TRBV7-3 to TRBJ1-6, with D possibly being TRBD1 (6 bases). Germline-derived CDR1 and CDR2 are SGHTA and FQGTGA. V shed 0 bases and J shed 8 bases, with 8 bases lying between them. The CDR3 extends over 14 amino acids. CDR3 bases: TGTGCCAGCAGCTTAACCAGGGGATATTCACCCCTCCACTTT. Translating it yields CASSLTRGYSPLHF.

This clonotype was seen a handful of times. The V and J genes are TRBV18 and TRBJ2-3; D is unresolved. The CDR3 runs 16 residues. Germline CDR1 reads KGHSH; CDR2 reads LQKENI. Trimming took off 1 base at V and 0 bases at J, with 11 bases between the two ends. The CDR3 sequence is CASSPLIGSSTDTQYF. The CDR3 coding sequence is TGTGCCAGCTCACCACTTATTGGGTCTAGCACAGATACGCAGTATTTT.

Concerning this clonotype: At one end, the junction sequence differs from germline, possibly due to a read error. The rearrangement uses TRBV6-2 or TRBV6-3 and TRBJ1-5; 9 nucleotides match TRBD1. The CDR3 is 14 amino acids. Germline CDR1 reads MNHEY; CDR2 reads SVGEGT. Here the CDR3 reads CAGRRQGDRQPQHF. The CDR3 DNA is TGTGCCGGCAGAAGACAGGGGGACCGGCAGCCCCAGCATTTT.

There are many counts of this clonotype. The CDR3 region is CASSFDREGAQYF. The CDR3 DNA follows: TGTGCCAGCAGTTTCGATAGGGAGGGGGCCCAGTACTTC. The rearrangement joins TRBV12-3 or TRBV12-4 to TRBJ2-5; the D gene is possibly TRBD2 (7 bases). This CDR3 is 13 amino acids long. V lost 3 bases and J 9 bases, leaving 14 bases between the germline ends.

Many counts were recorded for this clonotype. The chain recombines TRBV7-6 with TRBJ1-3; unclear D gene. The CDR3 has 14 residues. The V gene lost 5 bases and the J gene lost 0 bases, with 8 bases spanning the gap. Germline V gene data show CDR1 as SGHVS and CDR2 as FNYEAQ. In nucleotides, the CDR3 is TGTGCCAGCAGCCGACGGGGCTCTGGAAACACCATATATTTT. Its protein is CASSRRGSGNTIYF.

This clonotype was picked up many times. The CDR3 DNA follows: TGCAGCGTTGCGGTCGGGCAGTTCTTC. Its protein product is CSVAVGQFF. The chain links TRBV29-1 to TRBJ2-1; no clear D. Trimming removed 4 bases from V and 12 bases from J, with 7 bases in between. This CDR3 comprises 9 residues. CDR1 is SQVTM and CDR2 is ANQGSEA in the germline V gene.

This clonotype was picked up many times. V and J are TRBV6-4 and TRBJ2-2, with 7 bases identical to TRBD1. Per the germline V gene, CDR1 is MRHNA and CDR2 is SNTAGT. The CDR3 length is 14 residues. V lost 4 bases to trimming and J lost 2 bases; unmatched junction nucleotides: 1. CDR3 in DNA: TGTGCCAGCAGTGGGGACAGTAACACCGGGGAGCTGTTTTTT. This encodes CASSGDSNTGELFF.